The rows below give T cell receptor beta chains drawn from one sample of a study of CD8+ T cells in alopecia areata. TCRdb keeps only in-frame clones here, not all; method: immunoSEQ multiplex PCR. The table records about 180,000 clones, about 55% of them present only once. Sequencing used CD8+ T cells sorted from blood, obtained at week 24, from a patient treated with tofacitinib. These receptor sequences come from a human donor with alopecia areata. CDR3s include the opening cysteine and the closing phenylalanine or tryptophan. Each record gives: V gene, J gene, D gene, clone size, CDR3 protein, CDR3 DNA. The D gene is left open where the match is weak. Expanded clones are given a class, and other clones once, few, many or no size at all.

v_gene: TRBV13; j_gene: TRBJ1-4; d_gene: .; abundance: .; CDR3aa: CASSLRQTNEKLFF; CDR3nt: TGTGCCAGCAGCTTACGACAGACTAATGAAAAACTGTTTTTT
v_gene: TRBV15; j_gene: TRBJ1-5; d_gene: .; abundance: few; CDR3aa: CATSSEGWSGNQPQHF; CDR3nt: TGTGCCACCAGCAGCGAGGGGTGGTCGGGCAATCAGCCCCAGCATTTT
v_gene: TRBV2; j_gene: TRBJ2-1; d_gene: .; abundance: .; CDR3aa: CASSERLGLEQFF; CDR3nt: TGTGCCAGCAGTGAAAGGCTAGGGCTTGAGCAGTTCTTC
v_gene: TRBV29-1; j_gene: TRBJ2-7; d_gene: TRBD2; abundance: few; CDR3aa: CSAAGLAGEPGYEQYF; CDR3nt: TGCAGCGCTGCCGGGTTGGCGGGGGAACCTGGCTACGAGCAGTACTTC
v_gene: TRBV5-1; j_gene: TRBJ1-3; d_gene: .; abundance: few; CDR3aa: CASSDKRSGNTIYF; CDR3nt: TGCGCCAGCTCGGACAAGCGCTCTGGAAACACCATATATTTT
v_gene: TRBV4-1; j_gene: TRBJ1-1; d_gene: .; abundance: .; CDR3aa: CASSLPRVNTEAFF; CDR3nt: TGCGCCAGCAGCCTCCCACGGGTGAACACTGAAGCTTTCTTT
v_gene: TRBV7-6; j_gene: TRBJ2-5; d_gene: .; abundance: few; CDR3aa: CASSPGQPPRETQYF; CDR3nt: TGTGCCAGCAGCCCCGGACAGCCCCCGAGGGAGACCCAGTACTTC
v_gene: TRBV28; j_gene: TRBJ1-5; d_gene: .; abundance: many; CDR3aa: CASCRKSGGNQPQHF; CDR3nt: TGTGCCAGCTGTAGGAAATCTGGCGGCAATCAGCCCCAGCATTTT
v_gene: TRBV14; j_gene: TRBJ1-2; d_gene: .; abundance: .; CDR3aa: CASRLAEYGYTF; CDR3nt: TGTGCCAGCAGGTTAGCAGAATATGGCTACACCTTC
v_gene: TRBV7-6; j_gene: TRBJ2-1; d_gene: TRBD1; abundance: .; CDR3aa: CASSPGTGSMYEQFF; CDR3nt: TGTGCCAGCAGCCCCGGGACAGGGTCTATGTATGAGCAGTTCTTC
v_gene: TRBV7-9; j_gene: TRBJ1-2; d_gene: .; abundance: .; CDR3aa: CASSSFGQGMGYTF; CDR3nt: TGTGCCAGCAGCTCCTTCGGGCAGGGGATGGGCTACACCTTC
v_gene: TRBV5-1; j_gene: TRBJ2-7; d_gene: TRBD1; abundance: .; CDR3aa: CASSLWQGADEQYF; CDR3nt: TGCGCCAGCAGCTTGTGGCAGGGGGCTGACGAGCAGTACTTC
v_gene: TRBV5-1; j_gene: TRBJ1-2; d_gene: .; abundance: .; CDR3aa: CASSLDGDPGLNGYTF; CDR3nt: TGCGCCAGCAGCCTTGACGGGGACCCCGGGCTTAATGGCTACACCTTC
v_gene: TRBV18; j_gene: TRBJ2-3; d_gene: .; abundance: few; CDR3aa: CASSPTREDTQYF; CDR3nt: TGTGCCAGCTCACCCACTAGGGAAGATACGCAGTATTTT
v_gene: TRBV25-1; j_gene: TRBJ1-4; d_gene: .; abundance: .; CDR3aa: CASSVGEKLFF; CDR3nt: TGTGCCAGCAGTGTTGGGGAAAAACTGTTTTTT
v_gene: TRBV27; j_gene: TRBJ2-7; d_gene: .; abundance: .; CDR3aa: CASSSLDSVNEQYF; CDR3nt: TGTGCCAGCAGTTCATTGGACTCAGTTAACGAGCAGTACTTC
v_gene: TRBV13; j_gene: TRBJ1-1; d_gene: .; abundance: .; CDR3aa: CASSPRGAGEAFF; CDR3nt: TGTGCCAGCAGCCCGAGGGGAGCCGGAGAAGCTTTCTTT
v_gene: TRBV27; j_gene: TRBJ2-3; d_gene: .; abundance: .; CDR3aa: CASRLIRGTDTQYF; CDR3nt: TGTGCCAGCAGACTCATCCGGGGGACAGATACGCAGTATTTT
v_gene: TRBV28; j_gene: TRBJ2-5; d_gene: .; abundance: few; CDR3aa: CASSLGGTQQETQYF; CDR3nt: TGTGCCAGCAGTTTAGGGGGGACCCAACAAGAGACCCAGTACTTC
v_gene: TRBV2; j_gene: TRBJ2-3; d_gene: .; abundance: few; CDR3aa: CASSDGGPTDTQYF; CDR3nt: TGTGCCAGCAGTGATGGGGGGCCCACAGATACGCAGTATTTT
v_gene: TRBV5-1; j_gene: TRBJ2-1; d_gene: .; abundance: .; CDR3aa: CASSSLPGAQGNEQFF; CDR3nt: TGCGCCAGCAGCTCTCTCCCAGGGGCGCAGGGTAATGAGCAGTTCTTC
v_gene: TRBV7-3; j_gene: TRBJ2-3; d_gene: .; abundance: once; CDR3aa: CASSSRVATGRGTDTQYF; CDR3nt: TGTGCCAGCAGCTCAAGGGTCGCGACGGGGCGGGGCACAGATACGCAGTATTTT
v_gene: TRBV7-7; j_gene: TRBJ1-2; d_gene: TRBD1; abundance: .; CDR3aa: CASTRDRNGYTF; CDR3nt: TGTGCCAGCACCCGGGACAGAAATGGCTACACCTTC
v_gene: TRBV10-2; j_gene: TRBJ1-6; d_gene: .; abundance: .; CDR3aa: CASSESRERNSPLHF; CDR3nt: TGCGCCAGCAGTGAGTCCAGGGAGAGGAATTCACCCCTCCACTTT
v_gene: TRBV29-1; j_gene: TRBJ1-2; d_gene: .; abundance: once; CDR3aa: CSVDSSYGYTF; CDR3nt: TGCAGCGTAGACAGCTCTTATGGCTACACCTTC
v_gene: TRBV7-6; j_gene: TRBJ1-4; d_gene: .; abundance: .; CDR3aa: CASSLAGGDEKLFF; CDR3nt: TGTGCCAGCAGCTTAGCAGGGGGAGATGAAAAACTGTTTTTT
v_gene: TRBV5-6; j_gene: TRBJ2-7; d_gene: .; abundance: once; CDR3aa: CASSPLGVLDTYF; CDR3nt: TGTGCCAGCAGCCCGTTGGGGGTATTGGACACTTACTTC
v_gene: TRBV29-1; j_gene: TRBJ1-2; d_gene: TRBD1; abundance: .; CDR3aa: CSVPPAGGNGYTF; CDR3nt: TGCAGCGTACCGCCCGCAGGGGGCAATGGCTACACCTTC
v_gene: TRBV29-1; j_gene: TRBJ1-2; d_gene: .; abundance: few; CDR3aa: CSVTDYGYTF; CDR3nt: TGCAGCGTCACAGACTATGGCTACACCTTC
v_gene: TRBV10-3; j_gene: TRBJ2-3; d_gene: TRBD2; abundance: medium-sized; CDR3aa: CAIREAGVDIDTQYF; CDR3nt: TGTGCCATCAGGGAAGCGGGGGTCGACATCGATACGCAGTATTTT
v_gene: TRBV19; j_gene: TRBJ2-3; d_gene: .; abundance: .; CDR3aa: CASSYTPSSTDTQYF; CDR3nt: TGTGCCAGTAGTTATACACCTTCTAGCACAGATACGCAGTATTTT
v_gene: TRBV6-4; j_gene: TRBJ2-3; d_gene: .; abundance: many; CDR3aa: CASSDRSTDTQYF; CDR3nt: TGTGCCAGCAGTGACCGTAGCACAGATACGCAGTATTTT
v_gene: TRBV4-3; j_gene: TRBJ2-1; d_gene: .; abundance: .; CDR3aa: CASSLNLYNEQFF; CDR3nt: TGCGCCAGCAGCCTTAATCTCTACAATGAGCAGTTCTTC
v_gene: TRBV5-6; j_gene: TRBJ2-1; d_gene: .; abundance: .; CDR3aa: CASSRTDGLYNEQFF; CDR3nt: TGTGCCAGCAGCCGAACGGACGGGTTGTACAATGAGCAGTTCTTC
v_gene: TRBV9; j_gene: TRBJ1-5; d_gene: .; abundance: .; CDR3aa: CASSVGGGSSNQPQHF; CDR3nt: TGTGCCAGCAGCGTAGGAGGAGGTTCAAGCAATCAGCCCCAGCATTTT
v_gene: TRBV29-1; j_gene: TRBJ2-7; d_gene: TRBD1; abundance: few; CDR3aa: CSVRDSYEQYF; CDR3nt: TGCAGCGTCCGGGACAGCTACGAGCAGTACTTC
v_gene: TRBV7-8; j_gene: TRBJ2-4; d_gene: TRBD1; abundance: .; CDR3aa: CASSLGRDRDKNIQYF; CDR3nt: TGTGCCAGCAGCTTAGGCCGGGACAGGGACAAAAACATTCAGTACTTC
v_gene: TRBV30; j_gene: TRBJ2-1; d_gene: .; abundance: few; CDR3aa: CAWSVGGLNEQFF; CDR3nt: TGTGCCTGGAGTGTCGGGGGATTGAATGAGCAGTTCTTC
v_gene: TRBV6-4; j_gene: TRBJ2-5; d_gene: .; abundance: .; CDR3aa: CASSDPRGYSVQETQYF; CDR3nt: TGTGCCAGCAGTGACCCTAGGGGTTACAGTGTCCAAGAGACCCAGTACTTC
v_gene: TRBV13; j_gene: TRBJ1-5; d_gene: .; abundance: .; CDR3aa: CASSSRDGNQPQHF; CDR3nt: TGTGCCAGCAGCTCCAGGGATGGCAATCAGCCCCAGCATTTT
v_gene: TRBV7-8; j_gene: TRBJ2-3; d_gene: TRBD1; abundance: .; CDR3aa: CASSPSGGSSDTQYF; CDR3nt: TGTGCCAGCAGCCCCTCAGGGGGATCCTCAGATACGCAGTATTTT
v_gene: TRBV19; j_gene: TRBJ1-2; d_gene: TRBD1; abundance: .; CDR3aa: CASRGQTGDNFYGYTF; CDR3nt: TGTGCCAGTAGGGGCCAGACAGGGGATAATTTCTATGGCTACACCTTC
v_gene: TRBV29-1; j_gene: TRBJ2-1; d_gene: .; abundance: .; CDR3aa: CSVELAGSSYNEQFF; CDR3nt: TGCAGCGTTGAATTGGCGGGTAGCTCCTACAATGAGCAGTTCTTC
v_gene: TRBV4-3; j_gene: TRBJ2-3; d_gene: TRBD2; abundance: .; CDR3aa: CASSQELAGASDTQYF; CDR3nt: TGCGCCAGCAGCCAAGAGCTAGCGGGGGCTTCTGATACGCAGTATTTT
v_gene: TRBV30; j_gene: TRBJ2-7; d_gene: .; abundance: once; CDR3aa: CAWSVALAYEQYF; CDR3nt: TGTGCCTGGAGTGTAGCGCTAGCCTACGAGCAGTACTTC
v_gene: TRBV7-9; j_gene: TRBJ1-2; d_gene: TRBD1; abundance: .; CDR3aa: CASSLARDRGHGYTF; CDR3nt: TGTGCCAGCAGCTTAGCCCGAGACAGGGGACACGGCTACACCTTC
v_gene: TRBV30; j_gene: TRBJ1-4; d_gene: .; abundance: .; CDR3aa: CAWSRVAEKLFF; CDR3nt: TGTGCCTGGAGCAGGGTGGCTGAAAAACTGTTTTTT
v_gene: TRBV11-2; j_gene: TRBJ2-3; d_gene: .; abundance: .; CDR3aa: CASSSHWDTGYTQYF; CDR3nt: TGTGCCAGCAGCTCCCATTGGGACACTGGTTATACGCAGTATTTT
v_gene: TRBV19; j_gene: TRBJ2-7; d_gene: TRBD2; abundance: .; CDR3aa: CASSTGAGANPYEQYF; CDR3nt: TGTGCCAGTAGTACCGGAGCGGGAGCTAACCCCTACGAGCAGTACTTC
v_gene: TRBV14; j_gene: TRBJ2-1; d_gene: .; abundance: .; CDR3aa: CASSQDIGNEQFF; CDR3nt: TGTGCCAGCAGCCAAGATATCGGGAATGAGCAGTTCTTC
v_gene: TRBV29-1; j_gene: TRBJ1-2; d_gene: .; abundance: .; CDR3aa: CSVAGANYGYTF; CDR3nt: TGCAGCGTTGCGGGGGCGAACTATGGCTACACCTTC
v_gene: TRBV9; j_gene: TRBJ2-1; d_gene: TRBD2; abundance: many; CDR3aa: CASSPKFSGGVNNEQFF; CDR3nt: TGTGCCAGCAGCCCGAAATTTAGCGGGGGGGTTAACAATGAGCAGTTCTTC
v_gene: TRBV5-1; j_gene: TRBJ2-1; d_gene: TRBD1; abundance: .; CDR3aa: CASSLGQGGEQFF; CDR3nt: TGCGCCAGCAGCTTGGGACAGGGGGGTGAGCAGTTCTTC